The rows below give T cell receptor beta chains drawn from one sample of a study of persistence of HIV-infected CD4 T cells. Antigen specificity for these receptors is unknown. Only in-frame clones appear in the TCRdb table, and some are missing; sequencing was by immunoSEQ multiplex PCR. The table records 35,000 to 40,000 clones, 87% of them present only once. Sequences were derived from CD4+ T cells sorted from PBMCs after roughly 18-hour stimulation, sampled from a patient who received antiretroviral therapy. These receptors were obtained from an adult man with HIV who was CMV-seropositive. Each CDR3 is given with its conserved first and last residue.

V gene,CDR3 protein
TRBV10-3,CAISTGENTEAFF
TRBV24-1,CATLLAGGTDTQYF
TRBV5-1,CASSFSGRGGDEQFF
TRBV11-2,CASSLDSQSTGQETQYF
TRBV3-1/TRBV3-2,CASSQGATGRETQYF
TRBV3-1/TRBV3-2,CASSQRGTITGANVLTF
TRBV6-1,CASSDNGLNSPLHF
TRBV6-6,CASSTTGGGQPQHF
TRBV5-5,CASSLGQGETQYF
TRBV7-8,CASSSRPPTVYSNQPQHF
TRBV29-1,CSVSGRWNEKLFF
TRBV30,CAWSKKDANTIYF
TRBV7-9,CASSSGVVGGYEQYF
TRBV5-4,CASSLGTRAPEAFF
TRBV19,CASKSRRGGLDEKLFF
TRBV4-2,CASSQEGLALNTGELFF
TRBV4-1,CASSQEYRVNTEAFF
TRBV6-5,CASSPLLSSYEQYF
TRBV7-6,CASSLGLAGINEQFF
TRBV5-1,CASSLERRDPEYF
TRBV2,CASTLEGTDNSPLHF
TRBV19,CASRTGAWGANVLTF
TRBV21-1,CASSRSGTIMYNEQFF
TRBV7-9,CASSPERLLSPGELFF
TRBV6-2/TRBV6-3,CASSYSASGRSYEQYF
TRBV5-1,CASSSSTGSSYNSPLHF
TRBV3-1/TRBV3-2,CASSQDYSYGYTF
TRBV9,CASSLHLYNEQFF
TRBV18,CASSPETGISGELFF
TRBV30,CAWGQPNSPLHF
TRBV6-6,CASSYSDRLYGYTF
TRBV30,CACLTSRNEQFF
TRBV4-2,CASSLGAGREQFF
TRBV27,CASSLLGTGNTEAFF
TRBV28,CASGTQGLGSGGYTF
TRBV29-1,CSVEQGLRGYTF
TRBV3-1/TRBV3-2,CASSQDFRLAGESEQFF
TRBV15,CATSRALGRGLGETQYF
TRBV5-6,CASSLEEKMNTEAFF
TRBV5-4,CASSRGHGQPQHF
TRBV2,CASTGGRTNLHF
TRBV6-2/TRBV6-3,CASSSHPDWGRTNQPQHF
TRBV25-1,CASSAAGSQETQYF
TRBV2,CASRPSKGRGTEAFF
TRBV10-3,CAISESRTSSHRSYEQYF
TRBV3-1/TRBV3-2,CASSQEVLTVSTDTQYF
TRBV6-1,CASSEESSGGAGEQFF
TRBV6-5,CASSKTGSGEAFF
TRBV18,CASSPPGLAGSSYNEQFF
TRBV7-2,CASSFSGTGTLGYTF
TRBV24-1,CATSDLETQYF
TRBV5-4,CASSREGPSYGYTF
TRBV11-1,CASGNRGPSYNEQFF